This paragraph covers one TCR beta chain sequence. What it recognizes is unknown. The record originates from a study of OX40 agonist ivuxolimab in advanced cancers. In the study overall: Across the patients, intravenous ivuxolimab was delivered every 2 weeks at 0.01 to 10 mg/kg. Prior therapy, whether anti-PD-1, anti-PD-L1 or anti-CTLA-4, was allowed, and under 50% had some.

The study's findings and limits: Those patients achieving a partial response at 0.1-3.0 mg/kg showed among the lowest clonal expansion.

The CDR3 is 12 amino acids. J gave up 2 bases and V 10 bases, and 4 bases lay outside the gene matches. Germline V gene data show CDR1 as MDHEN and CDR2 as SYDVKM. Blood got drawn at baseline, again on cycle 4 day 1, and then on cycle 7 day 1. Profiled with immunoSEQ multiplex PCR; TCRdb holds only in-frame clones, not every one. The data show some 98,000 clones, roughly 91% seen once. The source material was CD4+ or CD8+ T cells sorted from blood, sampled in a trial of the OX40 agonist ivuxolimab. The chain recombines TRBV28 with TRBJ2-7; 8 bases match TRBD1. This TCR came from an adult with an advanced solid tumor such as melanoma, head and neck, liver or kidney cancer. The CDR3 reads CATDRGTYEQYF. The CDR3 DNA is TGTGCCACCGACAGGGGAACCTACGAGCAGTACTTC.